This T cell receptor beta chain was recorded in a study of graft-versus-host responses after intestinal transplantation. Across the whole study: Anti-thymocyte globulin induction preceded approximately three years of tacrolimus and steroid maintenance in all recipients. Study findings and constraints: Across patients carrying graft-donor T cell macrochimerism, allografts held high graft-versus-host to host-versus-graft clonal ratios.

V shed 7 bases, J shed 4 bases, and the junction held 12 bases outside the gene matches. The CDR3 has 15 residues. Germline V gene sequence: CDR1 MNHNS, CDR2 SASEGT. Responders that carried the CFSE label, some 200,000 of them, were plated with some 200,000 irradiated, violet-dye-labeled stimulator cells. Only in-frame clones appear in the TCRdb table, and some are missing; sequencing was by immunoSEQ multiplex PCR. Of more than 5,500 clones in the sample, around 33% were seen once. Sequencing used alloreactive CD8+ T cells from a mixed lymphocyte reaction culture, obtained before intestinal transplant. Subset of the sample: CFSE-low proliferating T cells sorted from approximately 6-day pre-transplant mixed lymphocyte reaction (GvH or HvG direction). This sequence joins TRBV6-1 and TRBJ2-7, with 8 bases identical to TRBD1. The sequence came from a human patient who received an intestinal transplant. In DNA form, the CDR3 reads TGTGCCAGCACGCAGGGGGCCTCGCAGACGTACGAGCAGTACTTC. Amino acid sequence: CASTQGASQTYEQYF.